The 26 T cell receptor beta chains reported below all come from one sample, sequenced in a study of patients and donors after allogeneic stem cell transplantation. One entry per CDR3 protein results from TCRdb running MiXCR on the RT-PCR reads. The sample comprises about a million distinct CDR3 sequences, roughly 18% of which are singletons, and roughly 6% rests with the top ten. Specimen: blood, either unsorted or a sorted T cell fraction (not recorded which). The source of these receptors is a human donor who was either an allogeneic HSCT recipient or a stem cell or donor lymphocyte infusion donor (not recorded which). It is not recorded whose cells these are; they may come from a transplant donor.

The chain recombines TRBV24-1 with TRBJ2-3; D unclear. The CDR3 covers 12 residues. Per germline, CDR1 KGHDR and CDR2 SFDVKD. V lost 4 bases, J lost 4 bases, and 5 bases lay in between. CDR3 region: CATSDVSDTQYF. For the CDR3, the DNA is TGTGCCACCAGTGACGTATCAGATACGCAGTATTTT.

CDR3 sequence (DNA): TGTGCCAGCAGCTTAAGGGACCGGATAACAGCCAGGGGCTACACCTTC. Translated: CASSLRDRITARGYTF. V and J are TRBV7-3 and TRBJ1-2; weak D call: TRBD1 (5 bases). The ends were cut back, 1 base at V and 8 bases at J, with 20 bases in the middle. The germline gives CDR1 SGHTA, CDR2 FQGTGA. This CDR3 is built from 16 residues.

The gene calls are TRBV30 and TRBJ1-1; tentatively, D is TRBD1 (5 bases). The CDR3 sequence is 13 residues long. Trimming removed 0 bases at V and 4 bases at J, with 9 bases between. The germline gives CDR1 GTSNPN, CDR2 SVGIG (reference sequence). CDR3 amino acids: CAWSVRRGTEAFF. The CDR3 DNA is TGTGCCTGGAGTGTACGGAGGGGCACTGAAGCTTTCTTT.

This clonotype was picked up a small number of times. J is TRBJ1-2 and V is TRBV10-3; D might be TRBD1 (6 bases). This CDR3 is built from 13 residues. V was pared by 8 bases and J by 3 bases, with 13 bases between. Germline CDR1 reads ENHRY; CDR2 reads SYGVKD. In nucleotides, the CDR3 is TGTGCCATCGGCCTACAGGGTGACTATGGCTACACCTTC. Amino acid sequence: CAIGLQGDYGYTF.

This chain uses TRBV12-3 or TRBV12-4 with TRBJ2-7; 7 bases match TRBD1. V was clipped by 6 bases and J by 2 bases; unmatched bases: 10. The CDR3 has 15 residues. CDR3 sequence reads: CASSLTGVGAYEQYF. As DNA, the CDR3 is TGTGCCAGCAGCCTTACAGGGGTTGGGGCCTACGAGCAGTACTTC.

This clonotype has only a few counts. CDR3 residues: CAWSVRTSTDTQYF. DNA of the CDR3: TGTGCCTGGAGTGTACGGACTAGCACAGATACGCAGTATTTT. This rearrangement joins TRBV30 to TRBJ2-3; tentatively, D is TRBD2 (5 bases). With 0 bases removed from V and 0 bases from J, the gap between germline ends came to 7 bases. Germline V CDR1 and CDR2: GTSNPN, SVGIG (reference sequence). CDR3 size: 14 residues.

This clonotype was seen a handful of times. The V and J genes are TRBV6-5 and TRBJ2-1; weak D call: TRBD2 (6 bases). This CDR3 is 14 amino acids long. V dropped 2 bases and J dropped 6 bases, with 11 bases sitting between them. From germline, CDR1 is MNHEY and CDR2 SVGAGI. The CDR3 region is CASSYTLASNEQFF. The CDR3 coding sequence is TGTGCCAGCAGTTACACACTAGCATCCAATGAGCAGTTCTTC.

This chain uses TRBV19 with TRBJ2-7; 12 bases are a match to TRBD2. Losses at the gene ends were 2 bases for V and 4 bases for J; bases not matched to a gene: 9. CDR3 length: 17 amino acids. Germline lookup yields CDR1 LNHDA and CDR2 SQIVND (reference sequence). The CDR3 loop reads CASSILAGGPLRYEQYF. DNA for the CDR3: TGTGCCAGTAGTATACTAGCGGGAGGGCCTTTACGTTACGAGCAGTACTTC.

The table lists this clonotype with a few counts. The chain employs TRBV5-1 and TRBJ2-3; a weak D match, TRBD2 (6 bases). The CDR3 is 16 residues long. V gave up 0 bases and J gave up 5 bases, with 16 bases separating them. Looked up from germline, CDR1 is SGHRS and CDR2 is YFSETQ. This chain's CDR3 is CASSLGRGGHGDTQYF. CDR3 DNA: TGCGCCAGCAGCTTGGGGCGGGGCGGCCATGGAGATACGCAGTATTTT. Full variable domain (outside the CDR3, taken from reference TRBV5-1 and TRBJ2-3): KAGVTQTPRYLIKTRGQQVTLSCSPISGHRSVSWYQQTPGQGLQFLFEYFSETQRNKGNFPGRFSGRQFSNSRSEMNVSTLELGDSALYLCASSLGRGGHGDTQYFGPGTRLTVL.

This sequence joins TRBV6-5 and TRBJ2-1; TRBD2 agrees at 9 bases. The CDR3 runs 16 residues. The J segment lost 0 bases and the V segment lost 2 bases, leaving 2 bases of the junction unmatched. Germline loops: CDR1 MNHEY, CDR2 SVGAGI. CDR3 amino acids: CASSYNSGSSYNEQFF. The CDR3 nucleotides are TGTGCCAGCAGTTACAATAGCGGGAGCTCCTACAATGAGCAGTTCTTC.

This clonotype occurred a few times. This rearrangement joins TRBV12-3 or TRBV12-4 to TRBJ2-1, with D possibly TRBD1 on 6 matching bases. V lost 3 bases to trimming and J lost 8 bases, with 26 bases between them. The CDR3 totals 18 residues. This chain's CDR3 is CASSFTNSDRTSTDEQFF. The CDR3 bases are TGTGCCAGCAGTTTTACCAATTCAGACAGGACTTCTACAGATGAGCAGTTCTTC.

This clonotype was recorded at least ten times. The CDR3 loop reads CATSGTLDTEAFF. The CDR3 DNA reads as TGTGCCACCTCAGGGACATTGGACACTGAAGCTTTCTTT. The chain is built from TRBV15 and TRBJ1-1, with D maybe TRBD1 (6 bases). Trimming took 8 bases from V and 3 from J, leaving 13 bases between them. The CDR3 sequence is 13 residues long. Germline CDR1 is LNHNV and CDR2 is YYDKDF (reference sequence).

This clonotype came up a few times. This rearrangement joins TRBV7-2 to TRBJ2-5; D is unresolved. This CDR3 is 11 amino acids long. V shed 0 bases and J shed 10 bases, with 6 bases lying between them. Germline V gene lookup returns CDR1 SGHTA and CDR2 FQGNSA. The CDR3 sequence is CASSLAPVQYF. Here the CDR3 DNA reads TGTGCCAGCAGCTTAGCGCCAGTCCAGTACTTC.

A few counts support this clonotype. This rearrangement joins TRBV5-1 to TRBJ2-7, with 9 bases identical to TRBD1. CDR1 SGHRS and CDR2 YFSETQ come from the germline V gene. After removal of 3 bases from V and 7 bases from J, the junction contained 5 bases not matched to a gene. The CDR3 has 13 residues. The CDR3, as DNA: TGCGCCAGCAGCTGGTCCGGGACAGGGGAGCAGTACTTC. Protein sequence: CASSWSGTGEQYF.

This chain links TRBV24-1 with TRBJ1-2, with no clear D. The CDR3 spans 13 residues. V was pared by 4 bases and J by 1 base, with 6 bases between. The V gene's germline CDR1 is KGHDR and CDR2 SFDVKD. The CDR3 region has the DNA TGTGCCACCAGTGAAATAAATAACTATGGCTACACCTTC. This gives the protein CATSEINNYGYTF.

Only a few counts were recorded for this clonotype. The chain is built from TRBV11-2 and TRBJ2-4; D may be TRBD1 (6 bases). Germline V gene data show CDR1 as SGHAT and CDR2 as FQNNGV. The CDR3 is 12 residues long. V shed 5 bases and J shed 7 bases, with 9 bases lying between them. The CDR3 spells CASSTTGNIQYF. As DNA, the CDR3 is TGTGCCAGCAGCACTACAGGGAACATTCAGTACTTC.

The chain is built from TRBV20-1 and TRBJ1-2; D gene ambiguous. CDR1 and CDR2 from the germline V gene are DFQATT and SNEGSKA (reference sequence). The V end lost 1 base, the J end lost 4 bases, and 4 bases lay between the germline ends. The CDR3 totals 11 residues. CDR3 bases: TGCAGTGCTAGAGTGCCCTATGGCTACACCTTC. As protein: CSARVPYGYTF.

In its sample, this clonotype was seen a few times. The chain joins TRBV4-3 to TRBJ2-5, with D hard to call. Trimming cost V 0 bases and J 3 bases, with 11 bases left between them. The CDR3 covers 15 residues. Germline values: CDR1 LGHNA, CDR2 YSLEER. For the CDR3, the DNA is TGCGCCAGCAGCCAAGAGGGGTTGGTAGAAGAGACCCAGTACTTC. Encoded protein: CASSQEGLVEETQYF.

This clonotype was recorded a few times. The V call is TRBV30, the J call TRBJ2-1, with 7 bases that match TRBD1. Germline values: CDR1 GTSNPN, CDR2 SVGIG (reference sequence). After removal of 3 bases from V and 9 bases from J, the junction contained 2 bases not matched to a gene. The CDR3 is 11 residues long. The CDR3 here is CAWSSGGEQFF. Written as DNA, the CDR3 is TGTGCCTGGAGCTCAGGGGGTGAGCAGTTCTTC. Drawing the rest from reference TRBV30 and TRBJ2-1, the complete variable domain is SQTIHQWPATLVQPVGSPLSLECTVEGTSNPNLYWYRQAAGRGLQLLFYSVGIGQISSEVPQNLSASRPQDRQFILSSKKLLLSDSGFYLCAWSSGGEQFFGPGTRLTVL.

This clonotype was found a few times. The V call is TRBV5-1, the J call TRBJ2-5; 9 nucleotides align to TRBD1. The CDR3 consists of 15 residues. V was clipped by 9 bases and J by 3 bases; unmatched bases: 12. CDR1 and CDR2 (germline): SGHRS, YFSETQ. The CDR3 loop reads CATSLGDRAKETQYF. The CDR3 DNA reads as TGCGCCACCTCCCTAGGGGACAGGGCGAAAGAGACCCAGTACTTC.

This clonotype was picked up a small number of times. The chain uses TRBV29-1 and TRBJ2-2; 10 nucleotides align to TRBD2. The CDR3 consists of 15 residues. Trimming cost V 3 bases and J 7 bases; bases outside gene matches: 8. Germline CDR1 reads SQVTM; CDR2 reads ANQGSEA. Here the CDR3 DNA reads TGCAGCGTTGACACCAGCGGGAGGGCCGACGGGGAGCTGTTTTTT. This sequence encodes CSVDTSGRADGELFF.

This clonotype appeared once. The V call is TRBV4-3, the J call TRBJ1-1, with 8 bases fitting TRBD1. The CDR3 is 15 amino acids. V lost 3 bases to trimming and J lost 3 bases; unmatched junction nucleotides: 6. CDR1 and CDR2 from the germline V gene are LGHNA and YSLEER. Written as DNA, the CDR3 is TGCGCCAGCAGCCATTCAGGGGGCTGGGACACTGAAGCTTTCTTT. It yields the protein CASSHSGGWDTEAFF.

The chain links TRBV12-3 or TRBV12-4 to TRBJ2-7, with D possibly matching TRBD2 (6 bases). The CDR3 totals 16 residues. V lost 5 bases and J lost 3, with 20 bases in between. The CDR3 sequence is CASSGPTGLGGYEQYF. The CDR3 DNA reads TGTGCCAGCAGTGGACCCACAGGTCTCGGGGGCTACGAGCAGTACTTC.

The chain joins TRBV4-1 to TRBJ2-1; D tentatively fits TRBD1 or TRBD2 (6 bases each). CDR1 is MGHRA, CDR2 YSYEKL, per germline. The CDR3 is made up of 13 amino acids. Trimming pared 1 base from V and 10 bases from J, leaving 11 bases between. CDR3: CASSQVGGGEQFF. The CDR3 DNA is TGCGCCAGCAGCCAAGTGGGGGGCGGGGAGCAGTTCTTC.

This clonotype showed up many times. This chain joins TRBV10-3 and TRBJ2-2; D is ambiguous. This CDR3 comprises 13 residues. CDR1 and CDR2 (germline): ENHRY, SYGVKD. V dropped 7 bases and J dropped 6 bases, with 12 bases sitting between them. CDR3 sequence reads: CAITGVGAGELFF. The CDR3 nucleotides are TGTGCCATCACTGGAGTAGGCGCCGGGGAGCTGTTTTTT.

This chain's CDR3 is CSAKRDFRSYEQYF. The CDR3 bases are TGCAGTGCAAAAAGAGACTTCCGCTCCTACGAGCAGTACTTC. The V gene is TRBV20-1, the J gene TRBJ2-7; D call uncertain. CDR3 size: 14 residues. V was cut by 6 bases and J by 0 bases, with 15 bases left in between. Germline V gives CDR1 DFQATT, CDR2 SNEGSKA (reference sequence).